The 3 T cell receptor beta chains in this list originate from one sample, sequenced in a study of blood T cell repertoires in COVID-19. Assay: immunoSEQ multiplex PCR; the TCRdb copy retains only in-frame clones and omits some. The profile shows approximately 150,000 clones, 85% to 90% of them singletons. The sample was peripheral blood. All receptors come from a man in his 70s with active COVID-19.

The chain carries TRBV1 and TRBJ2-1; the table's D gene call, TRBD2, was not cross checked with the DNA. TRBV1 is deemed a pseudogene. This CDR3 has 17 residues. The CDR3 DNA is TGCACCAGCAGCCAAGATAAGACGTCACGGGAGGCCAATGAGCAGTTCTTC. Encoded protein: CTSSQDKTSREANEQFF.

This chain uses TRBV9 with TRBJ1-5; D uncertain. With 3 bases removed from V and 7 bases from J, the gap between germline ends came to 17 bases. From germline, CDR1 is SGDLS and CDR2 YYNGEE. CDR3 size: 15 residues. In nucleotides, the CDR3 is TGTGCCAGCAGCGCGGACGACGGGGAGGGCCAGCCCCAGCATTTT. Amino acids: CASSADDGEGQPQHF.

This chain connects TRBV7-9 to TRBJ2-7; maybe TRBD2 (5 bases). Germline-derived CDR1 and CDR2 are SEHNR and FQNEAQ (reference sequence). This CDR3 contains 13 residues. V dropped 6 bases and J dropped 3 bases, with 12 bases sitting between them. The CDR3 DNA reads as TGTGCCAGCAGACGTGTGGGAGACTACGAGCAGTACTTC. This gives the protein CASRRVGDYEQYF.